This TCR beta chain appears in the sequencing data of a study of T cells after yellow fever vaccination. The CDR3 runs 16 residues. Germline CDR1 DFQATT, CDR2 SNEGSKA (reference sequence). Unmatched junction bases numbered 11, after V lost 0 bases and J lost 3 bases. This clonotype appeared many times. TCR cDNA was made by 5'RACE template switching, adding a universal primer site and UMIs. TCRdb ran MiXCR on the 5' RACE reads and lists one entry per CDR3 protein. The sample includes over 300,000 distinct CDR3 sequences, roughly 3.5% of them seen just once. The chain joins TRBV20-1 to TRBJ2-7, with 7 bases matching TRBD1. Here the sequenced sample was PBMCs, taken on the day of the yellow fever booster vaccination. This receptor was identified in a young man who received the YFV17D yellow fever vaccine. CDR3 region: CSARDQNPGQNYEQYF. The CDR3 nucleotides are TGCAGTGCTAGAGACCAGAACCCGGGACAGAACTACGAGCAGTACTTC.